Sequencing of this T cell receptor beta chain was carried out in a study of blood T cells in healthy people across ages. Study-level results: More naive CD4+ cells and higher diversity marked long-lived donors relative to aged donors.

The authors ran a second PCR of roughly 6 to 12 cycles using a sample-barcoded 5' primer and a J-beta primer mix. TCRdb analysed the 5' RACE reads with MiXCR anew, one entry per CDR3 protein. The repertoire includes roughly 2 million distinct CDR3 sequences, less than 50% of them detected once, and over 2% sits in the top ten. In regard to this clonotype: Its antigen is unknown.

The sequencing input was blood. The source of this sequence is a woman in her forties in good health.

CDR3 loop: CASSEDGSYGYTF. In DNA, the CDR3 is TGTGCCAGCAGCGAGGACGGCTCCTATGGCTACACCTTC. The chain carries TRBV6-1 and TRBJ1-2; D is unresolved. Germline V gene sequence: CDR1 MNHNS, CDR2 SASEGT. The CDR3 loop spans 13 amino acids. The V gene lost 6 bases and the J gene lost 4 bases, with 12 bases spanning the gap.